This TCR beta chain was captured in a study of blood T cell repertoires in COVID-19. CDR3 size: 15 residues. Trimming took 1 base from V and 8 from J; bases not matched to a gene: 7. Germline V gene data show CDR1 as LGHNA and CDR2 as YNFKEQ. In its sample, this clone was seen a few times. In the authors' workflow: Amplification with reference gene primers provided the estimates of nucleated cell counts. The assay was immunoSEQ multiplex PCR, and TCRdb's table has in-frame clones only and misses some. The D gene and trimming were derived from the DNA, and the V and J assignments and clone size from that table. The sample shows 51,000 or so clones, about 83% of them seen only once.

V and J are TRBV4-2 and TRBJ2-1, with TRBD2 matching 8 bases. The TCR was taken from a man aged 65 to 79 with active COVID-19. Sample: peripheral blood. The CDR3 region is CASSQAGGALYEQFF. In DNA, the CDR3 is TGTGCCAGCAGCCAAGCCGGGGGGGCCCTCTATGAGCAGTTCTTC.